Following are 22 T cell receptor beta chains from one sample sequenced in a study of blood T cell repertoires in COVID-19. Measured with immunoSEQ multiplex PCR; TCRdb has only the in-frame clones, and not every one. The top ten hold over 7.5% of the sample, which has about 150,000 clones, 81% seen once. Sequencing was done on a sample of peripheral blood. Receptor source: a woman aged 55 to 70 with active or convalescent COVID-19.

The chain carries TRBV14 and TRBJ2-1; no definite D call. The CDR3 is made up of 15 amino acids. Between the trimmed V and J ends, which lost 2 bases and 6 bases, there was a span of 14 bases. Germline CDR1 is SGHDN and CDR2 is FVKESK. CDR3 protein: CASSQHGSVTNEQFF. The CDR3 DNA follows: TGTGCCAGCAGCCAACACGGGTCGGTAACCAATGAGCAGTTCTTC. Drawing the rest from reference TRBV14 and TRBJ2-1, the complete variable domain is EAGVTQFPSHSVIEKGQTVTLRCDPISGHDNLYWYRRVMGKEIKFLLHFVKESKQDESGMPNNRFLAERTGGTYSTLKVQPAELEDSGVYFCASSQHGSVTNEQFFGPGTRLTVL.

The chain recombines TRBV24-1 with TRBJ2-6, with D perhaps matching TRBD1 (6 bases). Deletions cut 3 bases from V and 2 bases from J, with 7 bases between. CDR1 and CDR2 (germline): KGHDR, SFDVKD. This CDR3 contains 15 residues. DNA for the CDR3: TGTGCCACCAGTGATCACAGGGCTGGGGCCAACGTCCTGACTTTC. Protein: CATSDHRAGANVLTF.

The chain uses TRBV30 and TRBJ2-1; D unclear. This CDR3 is built from 13 residues. CDR1 is GTSNPN and CDR2 is SVGIG in the germline V gene (reference sequence). Trimming removed 4 bases from V and 5 bases from J, with 12 bases in between. As DNA, the CDR3 is TGTGCCTGGACCCAACTCGATAACAATGAGCAGTTCTTC. Translation: CAWTQLDNNEQFF.

The chain's CDR3 is CASSLVGAGSLYEQYF. The CDR3 region has the DNA TGTGCCAGCAGCTTAGTAGGAGCGGGATCGTTGTACGAGCAGTACTTC. The J gene is TRBJ2-7, the V gene TRBV7-2; 7 positions match TRBD2. There are 16 residues in the CDR3. J lost 4 bases, V lost 1 base, and 10 bases had no gene match. Germline values: CDR1 SGHTA, CDR2 FQGNSA.

This clone was counted only a few times. The rearrangement joins TRBV5-4 to TRBJ2-1; 7 bases match TRBD1. This CDR3 spans 15 amino acids. Germline trimming cut 0 bases from V and 5 bases from J; bases unmatched to any gene: 5. The germline CDR1 and CDR2 sequences are SGHNT and YYREEE (reference sequence). DNA for the CDR3: TGTGCCAGCAGCTTGGATAGGACAGGTGACAATGAGCAGTTCTTC. Protein sequence: CASSLDRTGDNEQFF.

The V and J genes are TRBV28 and TRBJ2-7, with D perhaps matching TRBD1 (5 bases). This CDR3 has 14 amino acids. V dropped 2 bases and J dropped 4 bases, with 12 bases sitting between them. CDR1 is MDHEN and CDR2 is SYDVKM in the germline V gene. CDR3 DNA: TGTGCCAGCAGTTTAAAGGGGCCGGCGTACGAGCAGTACTTC. It translates to CASSLKGPAYEQYF.

This clone was seen only once. The V call is TRBV5-1, the J call TRBJ2-5; 11 bases are a match to TRBD2. The trim removed 4 bases at V and 5 bases at J, leaving 7 bases unmatched. This CDR3 comprises 15 residues. The germline V gene encodes CDR1 SGHRS and CDR2 YFSETQ. The CDR3 DNA reads as TGCGCCAGCAGCCTAGCGGGAGGAACGGGGGAGACCCAGTACTTC. Translating it yields CASSLAGGTGETQYF.

The CDR3 bases are TGTGCCAGCAGCATTTTTGCGCAAGATACGCAGTATTTT. It specifies CASSIFAQDTQYF. The genes are TRBV7-9 and TRBJ2-3; no clear D gene. Trimming cost V 5 bases and J 5 bases, with 11 bases left between them. The CDR3 is 13 residues long. Germline-derived CDR1 and CDR2 are SEHNR and FQNEAQ (reference sequence).

This clone was observed a single time. The V gene is TRBV7-8, the J gene TRBJ1-6; 11 bases are shared with TRBD1. The CDR3 is made up of 16 amino acids. Per germline, CDR1 SGHVS and CDR2 FQNEAQ. V lost 5 bases to trimming and J lost 8 bases; unmatched junction nucleotides: 8. CDR3 in DNA: TGTGCCAGCAGCCGTCGGACAGGGGGCGCGGATTCACCCCTCCACTTT. It yields the protein CASSRRTGGADSPLHF. Looking up the rest from reference TRBV7-8 and TRBJ1-6 gives the full variable domain: GAGVSQSPRYKVAKRGQDVALRCDPISGHVSLFWYQQALGQGPEFLTYFQNEAQLDKSGLPSDRFFAERPEGSVSTLKIQRTQQEDSAVYLCASSRRTGGADSPLHFGNGTRLTVT.

The rearrangement uses TRBV4-1 and TRBJ1-3; D call uncertain. The CDR3 consists of 16 residues. V dropped 2 bases and J dropped 0 bases, with 11 bases sitting between them. CDR1 is MGHRA and CDR2 is YSYEKL in the germline V gene. CDR3 region: CASSQLVLSSGNTIYF. As DNA, the CDR3 is TGCGCCAGCAGCCAACTCGTCCTGAGCTCTGGAAACACCATATATTTT.

The V and J genes are TRBV6-4 and TRBJ1-6, with D possibly matching TRBD1 (5 bases). The V end lost 7 bases, the J end lost 14 bases, and 27 bases lay between the germline ends. Per germline, CDR1 MRHNA and CDR2 SNTAGT. This CDR3 spans 16 amino acids. As DNA, the CDR3 is TGTGCCAGCACAACTCATGGGGGGGTCTATCGTAAGGCCCTCCACTTT. It encodes CASTTHGGVYRKALHF.

The chain is built from TRBV6-5 and TRBJ1-5; a possible D gene is TRBD1 (5 bases). The CDR3 runs 15 residues. Per germline, CDR1 MNHEY and CDR2 SVGAGI. V lost 2 bases and J lost 2, with 10 bases in between. CDR3 sequence reads: CASSYRQNGNQPQHF. CDR3 nucleotides: TGTGCCAGCAGTTACCGACAGAACGGCAATCAGCCCCAGCATTTT.

This clone was seen more than once but under ten times. The rearrangement uses TRBV4-1 and TRBJ2-3; D is perhaps TRBD1 (5 bases). V lost 2 bases and J lost 3, with 24 bases in between. Germline V gene data show CDR1 as MGHRA and CDR2 as YSYEKL. The length of the CDR3 is 19 residues. The CDR3 region is CASSQPPWGVGRETDTQYF. CDR3 nucleotides: TGCGCCAGCAGCCAACCCCCGTGGGGTGTGGGGCGTGAAACAGATACGCAGTATTTT.

The chain uses TRBV24-1 and TRBJ2-2; 7 positions match TRBD1. This CDR3 contains 14 residues. After removal of 4 bases from V and 6 bases from J, the junction contained 4 bases not matched to a gene. Germline-derived CDR1 and CDR2 are KGHDR and SFDVKD. DNA of the CDR3: TGTGCCACCAGTGACGGGACAGCTCCCGGGGAGCTGTTTTTT. Its protein is CATSDGTAPGELFF.

J is TRBJ1-2 and V is TRBV18; TRBD1 might be the D (6 bases). CDR1 is KGHSH and CDR2 is LQKENI in the germline V gene. Trimming removed 6 bases from V and 3 bases from J, with 20 bases in between. The CDR3 is 16 amino acids. CDR3 sequence: CASSLTAQGPHYGYTF. CDR3 nucleotides: TGTGCCAGCTCTCTAACGGCACAGGGTCCTCACTATGGCTACACCTTC.

The V call is TRBV7-2, the J call TRBJ2-7; D might be TRBD2 (6 bases). This CDR3 comprises 15 residues. Germline assignment: CDR1 SGHTA and CDR2 FQGNSA. With 1 base removed from V and 0 bases from J, the gap between germline ends came to 10 bases. The CDR3 DNA sequence: TGTGCCAGCAGCTTAGGTGGGGACTCCTCCTACGAGCAGTACTTC. This gives the protein CASSLGGDSSYEQYF.

The chain combines TRBV14 with TRBJ2-1; 11 bases align to TRBD1. Germline CDR1 reads SGHDN; CDR2 reads FVKESK. J lost 2 bases, V lost 3 bases, and 0 bases had no gene match. The CDR3 spans 15 residues. The CDR3, as DNA: TGTGCCAGCAGCCAGGGACAGGGGGCCTACAATGAGCAGTTCTTC. Residues: CASSQGQGAYNEQFF.

J is TRBJ2-3 and V is TRBV5-4; 7 positions agree with TRBD2. V shed 0 bases and J 0 bases; nucleotides not matched to a gene: 4. CDR1 and CDR2 from the germline V gene are SGHNT and YYREEE (reference sequence). CDR3 length equals 16 residues. This chain's CDR3 is CASSLDGRGSTDTQYF. The CDR3 DNA is TGTGCCAGCAGCTTGGACGGGCGGGGGAGCACAGATACGCAGTATTTT.

The chain employs TRBV5-5 and TRBJ2-1; 7 nucleotides align to TRBD2. The CDR3 consists of 13 residues. V was clipped by 4 bases and J by 10 bases; unmatched bases: 8. CDR1 is SGHKS and CDR2 is YYEKEE in the germline V gene (reference sequence). In nucleotides, the CDR3 is TGTGCCAGCAGCACGGTCCCCGGGGGGGAGCAGTTCTTC. Translated, it gives CASSTVPGGEQFF.

The chain recombines TRBV24-1 with TRBJ2-5; unclear D gene. In germline, CDR1 is KGHDR, CDR2 SFDVKD. The CDR3 has 13 residues. Trimming removed 5 bases at V and 0 bases at J, with 6 bases between. The CDR3 coding sequence is TGTGCCACCAGTGTAGACTACCAAGAGACCCAGTACTTC. Its protein product is CATSVDYQETQYF.

Only a few counts were recorded for this clone. The chain has TRBV12-3 or TRBV12-4 and TRBJ2-7; TRBD1 matches 7 bases. Trimming took 6 bases from V and 7 from J; bases not matched to a gene: 9. The CDR3 sequence is 13 residues long. CDR3 sequence reads: CASSRQGAREQYF. The CDR3 DNA reads TGTGCCAGCAGCCGACAGGGTGCGAGGGAGCAGTACTTC.

The table lists this clone with a few counts. The rearrangement links TRBV4-1 to TRBJ1-5, with D possibly TRBD1 on 5 matching bases. This CDR3 contains 13 residues. The germline V gene encodes CDR1 MGHRA and CDR2 YSYEKL. The V end lost 0 bases, the J end lost 9 bases, and 9 bases lay between the germline ends. The CDR3 coding sequence is TGCGCCAGCAGCCAAGAGGGGCTTAGGCCCCAGCATTTT. It is translated as CASSQEGLRPQHF.